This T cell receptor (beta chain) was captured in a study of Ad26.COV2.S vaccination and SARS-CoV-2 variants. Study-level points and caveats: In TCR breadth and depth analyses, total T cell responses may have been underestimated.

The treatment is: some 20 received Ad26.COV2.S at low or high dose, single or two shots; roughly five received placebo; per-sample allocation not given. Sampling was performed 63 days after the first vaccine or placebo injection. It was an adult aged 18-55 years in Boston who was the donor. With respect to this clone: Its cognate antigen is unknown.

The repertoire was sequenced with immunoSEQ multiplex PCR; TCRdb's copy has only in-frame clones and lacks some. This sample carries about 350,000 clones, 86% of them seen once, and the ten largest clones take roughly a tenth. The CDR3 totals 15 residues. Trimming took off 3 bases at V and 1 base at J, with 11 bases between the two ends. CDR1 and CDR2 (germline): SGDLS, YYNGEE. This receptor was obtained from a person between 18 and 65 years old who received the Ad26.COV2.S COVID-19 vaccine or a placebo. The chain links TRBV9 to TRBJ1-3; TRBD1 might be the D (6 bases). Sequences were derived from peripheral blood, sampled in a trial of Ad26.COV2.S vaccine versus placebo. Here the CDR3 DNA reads TGTGCCAGCAGCGCAACAGGGACTTCTGGAAACACCATATATTTT. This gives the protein CASSATGTSGNTIYF.